This passage covers 30 T cell receptor beta chains from one sample sequenced in a study of prognosis after radiotherapy for stage I lung cancer. TCR beta CDR3 amplification from genomic DNA was performed by two-round multiplex PCR. First-round PCR used primers specific to each TRBV and TRBJ gene. Via MiXCR, TCRdb re-called the multiplex PCR reads, giving one row per CDR3 protein. The table includes approximately 13,000 distinct CDR3 sequences, 50% detected once. Sequences were derived from PBMCs, sampled before or after stereotactic body radiation therapy (not recorded which). The source of these receptors is a donor aged 50 or older with non-small cell lung cancer.

This clonotype has at least ten counts. V is TRBV5-1 and J is TRBJ2-6, with D uncertain. Trimming left V 0 bases short and J 0 bases short, with 4 bases between. This CDR3 is built from 15 residues. CDR1 SGHRS and CDR2 YFSETQ come from the germline V gene. CDR3 loop: CASSLGDSGANVLTF. The CDR3 DNA is TGCGCCAGCAGCTTGGGGGACTCTGGGGCCAACGTCCTGACTTTC.

This clonotype was counted many times. The V call is TRBV27, the J call TRBJ2-2; perhaps TRBD1 as D (6 bases). The germline V gene has CDR1 MNHEY and CDR2 SMNVEV (reference sequence). The V gene lost 6 bases and the J gene lost 1 base, with 12 bases spanning the gap. The CDR3 extends over 15 amino acids. The CDR3 protein is CASRSGVKNTGELFF. CDR3 nucleotides: TGTGCCAGCAGGTCAGGGGTTAAGAACACCGGGGAGCTGTTTTTT.

Only one count was recorded for this clonotype. V gene TRBV7-3 combines with J gene TRBJ1-2, with 7 bases lining up with TRBD1. This CDR3 comprises 16 residues. J lost 8 bases, V lost 7 bases, and 19 bases had no gene match. Germline loops: CDR1 SGHTA, CDR2 FQGTGA. In DNA form, the CDR3 reads TGTGCCAGCACCTCGATGGTTGGACAGGTGGCGTTCGGCTACACCTTC. Residues: CASTSMVGQVAFGYTF.

This clonotype ranks as medium-sized. The chain recombines TRBV7-9 with TRBJ1-2, with 8 nucleotides matching TRBD1. The CDR3 consists of 15 residues. From germline, CDR1 is SEHNR and CDR2 FQNEAQ (reference sequence). V was clipped by 1 base and J by 1 base; unmatched bases: 2. The CDR3 DNA follows: TGTGCCAGCAGCTTAGAACAGGGGGTTAACTATGGCTACACCTTC. As protein: CASSLEQGVNYGYTF.

As DNA, the CDR3 is TGTGCCAGCAGTGGGGGGACTTCAAGTCAGTCCTACGAGCAGTACTTC. It codes for CASSGGTSSQSYEQYF. This chain links TRBV12-3 or TRBV12-4 with TRBJ2-7, with a possible D match to TRBD2 (6 bases). The length of the CDR3 is 16 residues. Trimming cost V 5 bases and J 1 base, with 18 bases left between them.

This clonotype was recorded only once. The chain carries TRBV6-5 and TRBJ2-7; 9 bases align to TRBD2. This CDR3 is 15 amino acids long. The V segment lost 2 bases and the J segment 2 bases; nucleotides outside the gene matches: 4. The germline CDR1 and CDR2 sequences are MNHEY and SVGAGI. The CDR3 bases are TGTGCCAGCAGTTACATTCGCGGGAGGGCCTACGAGCAGTACTTC. It codes for CASSYIRGRAYEQYF.

This chain uses TRBV6-5 with TRBJ2-7; 8 positions agree with TRBD2. V shed 2 bases, J shed 0 bases, and the junction held 3 bases outside the gene matches. From germline, CDR1 is MNHEY and CDR2 SVGAGI. CDR3 length equals 15 residues. CDR3: CASSYQRESSYEQYF. As DNA, the CDR3 is TGTGCCAGCAGTTACCAGCGGGAGAGCTCCTACGAGCAGTACTTC.

Details on this clonotype: A read error is possible here, since a much larger clone lies one base away. Here the CDR3 reads CASSPQNTDTQYF. The CDR3 nucleotides read TGTGCCAGCTCACCACAGAACACAGATACGCAGTATTTT. The genes are TRBV18 and TRBJ2-3; D not resolved. The germline V gene has CDR1 KGHSH and CDR2 LQKENI. The V gene lost 1 base and the J gene lost 2 bases, with 4 bases spanning the gap. This CDR3 has 13 amino acids.

The sample holds many counts of this clonotype. This chain uses TRBV18 with TRBJ1-4, with 7 bases identical to TRBD1. Germline V gene lookup returns CDR1 KGHSH and CDR2 LQKENI. The length of the CDR3 is 16 residues. Trimming cost V 3 bases and J 4 bases; bases outside gene matches: 8. This CDR3 reads CASSPLRGQINEKLFF. The CDR3 nucleotides are TGTGCCAGCTCACCGCTTAGGGGACAGATTAATGAAAAACTGTTTTTT.

A few counts support this clonotype. This sequence may be a read error, since a much larger clone differs from it by one base. Since no conserved phenylalanine or tryptophan closes the CDR3, a read error is the likely cause. V usage is TRBV9 and J usage is TRBJ2-6; D is possibly TRBD1 (6 bases). The germline V gene has CDR1 SGDLS and CDR2 YYNGEE. V lost 0 bases and J lost 0, with 13 bases in between. The CDR3 contains 18 residues. The CDR3 nucleotides are TGTGCCAGCAGCGTAGTCCCGGGACAAATCTCTGGGGCCAACGTCCTGACTTCC. This sequence encodes CASSVVPGQISGANVLTS.

This chain connects TRBV9 to TRBJ2-7, with 9 bases matching TRBD1. Germline V gene sequence: CDR1 SGDLS, CDR2 YYNGEE. V trimming: 3 bases; J trimming: 4 bases; junction bases outside the gene matches: 17. The CDR3 spans 18 residues. CDR3 nucleotide sequence: TGTGCCAGCAGCGGGGGACAGGGCGTGTTTTCCCTCTTGTACGAGCAGTACTTC. It translates to CASSGGQGVFSLLYEQYF.

This clonotype has ten or more counts. J is TRBJ2-3 and V is TRBV15, with TRBD2 matching 9 bases. Germline V gives CDR1 LNHNV, CDR2 YYDKDF (reference sequence). After removal of 4 bases from V and 5 bases from J, the junction contained 7 bases not matched to a gene. This CDR3 has 15 residues. DNA of the CDR3: TGTGCCACCAGCAACGCGGGAGGGCCCGAAGATACGCAGTATTTT. Protein product: CATSNAGGPEDTQYF.

The CDR3 protein is CASSPRGGAGGPNTEAFF. The CDR3 DNA reads as TGCGCCAGCAGCCCCCGAGGTGGGGCAGGGGGCCCGAACACTGAAGCTTTCTTT. V and J are TRBV5-1 and TRBJ1-1; 8 nucleotides agree with TRBD1. This CDR3 comprises 18 residues. CDR1 and CDR2 from the germline V gene are SGHRS and YFSETQ. J gave up 1 base and V 4 bases, and 15 bases lay outside the gene matches.

The chain is built from TRBV27 and TRBJ1-6, with 8 nucleotides matching TRBD1. Germline V lookup: CDR1 MNHEY, CDR2 SMNVEV (reference sequence). Trimming removed 10 bases from V and 10 bases from J; junction bases left unmatched: 12. The CDR3 runs 14 residues. CDR3 sequence reads: CAIILDRGQSPLHF. The DNA for the CDR3 is TGTGCCATCATTTTAGACAGGGGTCAATCACCCCTCCACTTT.

Remarks on this clonotype: An end of the junction does not agree with germline; a read error may underlie this. Here the CDR3 reads CDSVGDREAYEQYF. In nucleotides, the CDR3 is TGTGACAGCGTAGGGGACAGGGAGGCCTACGAGCAGTACTTC. This chain joins TRBV11-2 and TRBJ2-7; 9 bases fit TRBD1. The CDR3 sequence is 14 residues long. Germline loops: CDR1 SGHAT, CDR2 FQNNGV.

The chain recombines TRBV5-1 with TRBJ1-1, with TRBD1 matching over 7 bases. There are 14 residues in the CDR3. Trimming took 3 bases from V and 1 from J; bases not matched to a gene: 3. Germline assignment: CDR1 SGHRS and CDR2 YFSETQ. CDR3 in amino acids: CASSSRQGNTEAFF. CDR3 DNA sequence: TGCGCCAGCAGCTCACGACAGGGGAACACTGAAGCTTTCTTT. The full variable domain, its missing parts supplied by reference TRBV5-1 and TRBJ1-1, is KAGVTQTPRYLIKTRGQQVTLSCSPISGHRSVSWYQQTPGQGLQFLFEYFSETQRNKGNFPGRFSGRQFSNSRSEMNVSTLELGDSALYLCASSSRQGNTEAFFGQGTRLTVV.

This clonotype came up many times. This sequence joins TRBV18 and TRBJ1-4; D remains unclear. Trimming shortened V by 1 base and J by 0 bases, and 9 bases separated the two germline ends. CDR1 and CDR2 (germline): KGHSH, LQKENI. This CDR3 is 16 amino acids long. CDR3 coding DNA: TGTGCCAGCTCACCACGGGGTGCCCCAACTAATGAAAAACTGTTTTTT. It is translated as CASSPRGAPTNEKLFF.

The chain links TRBV27 to TRBJ2-3, with a possible D match to TRBD2 (5 bases). This CDR3 is built from 13 residues. V shed 6 bases and J shed 2 bases, with 9 bases lying between them. Germline CDR1 MNHEY, CDR2 SMNVEV (reference sequence). CDR3 sequence: CASRTTLTDTQYF. The CDR3 DNA sequence: TGTGCCAGCAGGACTACCCTCACAGATACGCAGTATTTT.

This clonotype came up many times. The chain uses TRBV11-1 and TRBJ2-5; 9 nucleotides line up with TRBD1. CDR1 SGHAT and CDR2 FQDESV come from the germline V gene (reference sequence). The CDR3 extends over 20 amino acids. With 3 bases clipped from V and 4 bases from J, the junction kept 21 bases outside the gene matches. The CDR3 sequence: CASSFTSGTGIRLLRETQYF. The DNA of the CDR3 is TGTGCCAGCAGCTTTACATCCGGGACAGGGATTCGCCTGCTCCGAGAGACCCAGTACTTC. The whole variable domain, remainder taken from reference TRBV11-1 and TRBJ2-5, is EAEVAQSPRYKITEKSQAVAFWCDPISGHATLYWYRQILGQGPELLVQFQDESVVDDSQLPKDRFSAERLKGVDSTLKIQPAELGDSAMYLCASSFTSGTGIRLLRETQYFGPGTRLLVL.

The chain is built from TRBV10-3 and TRBJ2-4; TRBD1 might be the D (6 bases). Per the germline V gene, CDR1 is ENHRY and CDR2 is SYGVKD. This CDR3 spans 15 amino acids. V was cut by 3 bases and J by 4 bases, with 13 bases left in between. CDR3 nucleotide sequence: TGTGCCATCAGTGATGGCGAACAGGGAAAAAACATTCAGTACTTC. Protein: CAISDGEQGKNIQYF.

This clonotype was seen a single time. The chain carries TRBV11-3 and TRBJ2-7, with D tentatively TRBD1 (6 bases). CDR1 is SGHNT and CDR2 is YENEEA in the germline V gene. V shed 5 bases and J shed 6 bases, with 20 bases lying between them. The CDR3 contains 15 residues. CDR3 amino acids: CASSDNMGRGGEQYF. The DNA of the CDR3 is TGTGCCAGCAGCGATAACATGGGGCGAGGGGGCGAGCAGTACTTC.

About this clonotype itself: A single base is all that separates this from a far larger clone, so a read error is likely. In DNA form, the CDR3 reads TGTGCCAGCACCGCCCCGGGACACCCTCCAGGCGATAAGCAGTATTTT. Protein product: CASTAPGHPPGDKQYF. The J gene is TRBJ2-3, the V gene TRBV7-9, with a tentative D call TRBD1 (6 bases). Germline CDR1 and CDR2: SEHNR and FQNEAQ (reference sequence). The CDR3 contains 16 residues.

The V call is TRBV12-3 or TRBV12-4, the J call TRBJ1-4; TRBD1 aligns across 8 bases. V dropped 6 bases and J dropped 4; count of bases not matched to a gene: 10. The CDR3 extends over 16 amino acids. This CDR3 reads CASRTVTGAFNEKLFF. DNA of the CDR3: TGTGCCAGCAGGACCGTGACAGGGGCTTTTAATGAAAAACTGTTTTTT.

This clonotype was observed many times. V usage is TRBV11-2 and J usage is TRBJ1-4; 7 positions match TRBD1. The germline gives CDR1 SGHAT, CDR2 FQNNGV. V dropped 7 bases and J dropped 6; count of bases not matched to a gene: 8. This CDR3 contains 14 residues. The CDR3 DNA reads as TGTGCCAGCAAGGAGGGGGCCTGGGATGAAAAACTGTTTTTT. Its protein is CASKEGAWDEKLFF.

As concerns this clonotype: A far larger clone differs by one base, so this is likely a read error. The rearrangement joins TRBV6-2 or TRBV6-3 to TRBJ2-7, with 8 bases aligning to TRBD1. The DNA end lines up better with TRBJ2-5; the J call may be wrong. Per the germline V gene, CDR1 is MNHEY and CDR2 is SVGEGT. The length of the CDR3 is 15 residues. CDR3 nucleotide sequence: TGTGTCAGCAGTGGGGACAGGAAGTCACAAGAGACCCAGTACTTC. Protein: CVSSGDRKSQETQYF.

This clonotype is medium-sized by share. The V and J genes are TRBV6-1 and TRBJ1-2; 12 bases are a match to TRBD1. The CDR3 consists of 15 residues. In germline, CDR1 is MNHNS, CDR2 SASEGT. The V segment lost 8 bases and the J segment 1 base; nucleotides outside the gene matches: 5. CDR3 nucleotide sequence: TGTGCCAGCCGGGGACAGGGGGCATATAACTATGGCTACACCTTC. This sequence encodes CASRGQGAYNYGYTF.

The chain recombines TRBV20-1 with TRBJ2-1, with TRBD2 matching 7 bases. This CDR3 has 14 residues. In germline, CDR1 is DFQATT, CDR2 SNEGSKA (reference sequence). J gave up 3 bases and V 0 bases, and 2 bases lay outside the gene matches. CDR3 residues: CSARDTSVYNEQFF. The CDR3 bases are TGCAGTGCTAGAGATACTAGCGTCTACAATGAGCAGTTCTTC.

The genes are TRBV2 and TRBJ2-1; TRBD2 matches 15 bases. Per germline, CDR1 SNHLY and CDR2 FYNNEI. This CDR3 is 14 amino acids long. The CDR3 protein is CSTRTSGRVDEQFF. CDR3 sequence (DNA): TGTTCCACCAGGACTAGCGGGAGGGTCGATGAGCAGTTCTTC.

The chain uses TRBV3-1 and TRBJ2-5; 11 nucleotides line up with TRBD1. Germline lookup yields CDR1 LGHDT and CDR2 YNNKEL (reference sequence). There are 15 residues in the CDR3. Trimming removed 5 bases from V and 2 bases from J; junction bases left unmatched: 4. CDR3 bases: TGTGCCAGCAGCAACCGGGACAGGGGGCAAGAGACCCAGTACTTC. This codes for CASSNRDRGQETQYF.

The chain links TRBV6-1 to TRBJ1-5, with D unclear. Germline assignment: CDR1 MNHNS and CDR2 SASEGT. The V end lost 6 bases, the J end lost 8 bases, and 17 bases lay between the germline ends. This CDR3 comprises 14 residues. CDR3 residues: CASSASVFWEPQHF. Written as DNA, the CDR3 is TGTGCCAGCAGCGCCTCAGTATTTTGGGAGCCCCAGCATTTT.